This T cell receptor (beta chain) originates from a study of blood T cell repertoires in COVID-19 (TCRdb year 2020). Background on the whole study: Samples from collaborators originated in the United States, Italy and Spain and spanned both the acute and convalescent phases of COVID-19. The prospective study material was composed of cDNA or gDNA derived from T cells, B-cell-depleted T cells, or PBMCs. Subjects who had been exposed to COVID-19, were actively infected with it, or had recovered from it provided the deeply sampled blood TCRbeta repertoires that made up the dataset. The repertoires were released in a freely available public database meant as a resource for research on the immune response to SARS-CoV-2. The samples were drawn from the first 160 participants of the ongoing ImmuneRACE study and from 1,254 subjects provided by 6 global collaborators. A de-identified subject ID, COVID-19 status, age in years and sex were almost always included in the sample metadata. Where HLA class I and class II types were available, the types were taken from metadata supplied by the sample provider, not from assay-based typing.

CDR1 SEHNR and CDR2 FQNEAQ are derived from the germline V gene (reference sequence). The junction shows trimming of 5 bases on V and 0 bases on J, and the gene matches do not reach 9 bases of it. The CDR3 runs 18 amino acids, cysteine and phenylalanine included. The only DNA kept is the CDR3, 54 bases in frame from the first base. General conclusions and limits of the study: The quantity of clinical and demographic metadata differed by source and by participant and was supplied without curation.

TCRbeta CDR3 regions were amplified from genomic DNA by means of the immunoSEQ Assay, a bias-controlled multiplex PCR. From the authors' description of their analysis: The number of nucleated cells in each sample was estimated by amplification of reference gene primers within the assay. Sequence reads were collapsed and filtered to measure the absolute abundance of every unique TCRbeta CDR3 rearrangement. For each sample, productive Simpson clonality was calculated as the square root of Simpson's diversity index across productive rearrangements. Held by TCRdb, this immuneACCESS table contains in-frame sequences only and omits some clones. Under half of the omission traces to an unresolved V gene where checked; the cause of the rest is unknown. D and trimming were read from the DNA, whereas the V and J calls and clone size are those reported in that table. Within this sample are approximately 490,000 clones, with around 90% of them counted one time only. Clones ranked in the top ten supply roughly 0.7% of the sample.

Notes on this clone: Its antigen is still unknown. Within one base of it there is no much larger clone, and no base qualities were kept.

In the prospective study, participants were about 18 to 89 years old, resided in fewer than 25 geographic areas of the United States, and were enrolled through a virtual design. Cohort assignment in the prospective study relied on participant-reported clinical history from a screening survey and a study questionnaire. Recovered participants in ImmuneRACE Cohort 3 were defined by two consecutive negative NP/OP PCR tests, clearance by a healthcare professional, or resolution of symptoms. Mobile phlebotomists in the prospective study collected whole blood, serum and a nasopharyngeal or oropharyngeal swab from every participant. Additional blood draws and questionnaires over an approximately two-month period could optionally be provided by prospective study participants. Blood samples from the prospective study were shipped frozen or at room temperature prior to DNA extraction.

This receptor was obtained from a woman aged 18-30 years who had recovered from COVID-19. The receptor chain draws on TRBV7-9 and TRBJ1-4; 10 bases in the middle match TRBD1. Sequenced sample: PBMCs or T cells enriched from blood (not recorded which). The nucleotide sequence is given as TGTGCCAGCAGCCCATGGGACAGGGGAAGGGCAACTAATGAAAAACTGTTTTTT. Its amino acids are CASSPWDRGRATNEKLFF.